The source of this T cell receptor (beta chain) is a study of blood T cell repertoires in COVID-19 (TCRdb year 2020). For the study in its entirety: Samples from collaborators originated in the United States, Italy and Spain and spanned both the acute and convalescent phases of COVID-19. The material from the prospective study consisted of cDNA or gDNA derived from T cells, B-cell-depleted T cells, or PBMCs. Subjects who had been exposed to COVID-19, were actively infected with it, or had recovered from it provided the deeply sampled blood TCRbeta repertoires that made up the dataset. A freely available public database, intended as a resource for researchers studying the immune response to SARS-CoV-2, is where the repertoires were released. Samples came from the ongoing ImmuneRACE study (first 160 participants) plus 1,254 subjects from 6 global collaborators. A de-identified subject ID, COVID-19 status, age in years and sex were almost always included in the sample metadata. Where available, HLA class I and class II types were taken from metadata supplied by the sample provider and were not determined by assay-based typing. Study-wide conclusions, independent of this receptor: Clinical and demographic metadata were provided uncurated, with the amount varying by source and participant.

As to this clone: The clone's antigen remains unknown. Base-call qualities are not available, and no considerably larger clone is one nucleotide away.

The collaborating institutions used their own protocols to collect whole blood in K2EDTA tubes. For TCRbeta analysis, collaborators shipped samples as frozen whole blood, isolated PBMCs, or DNA extracted from either of those sample types. TCRbeta CDR3 regions were amplified from genomic DNA using the immunoSEQ Assay, a bias-controlled multiplex PCR. For the original study's pipeline: The number of nucleated cells in each sample was estimated by amplification of reference gene primers within the assay. To quantify the absolute abundance of each unique TCRbeta CDR3 rearrangement, sequence reads were collapsed and filtered. Productive Simpson clonality was computed per sample as the square root of Simpson's diversity index over productive rearrangements. TCRdb obtained this table from immuneACCESS and retained in-frame rearrangements with V and J assigned. These tables miss some clones; where compared with another copy, unresolved V genes account for less than half of the shortfall, and the remainder is unexplained. That table is the source of V, J and clone size, and D and trimming were worked out from the DNA. A total of 130,000 or so clones appear in this sample, approximately 83% of them only once. The top ten hold 1.6% of the sample.

Sequencing was done on a sample of peripheral blood. This clonotype originated in a human donor in a cohort sampled during active COVID-19.

The CDR3 is CASSPRQGSSYNEQFF. The sequenced DNA: TGTGCCAGCTCACCACGACAGGGAAGCTCCTACAATGAGCAGTTCTTC. The chain couples TRBV18 to TRBJ2-1; 7 central nucleotides agree with TRBD1. Spanning cysteine to phenylalanine, the CDR3 consists of 16 amino acids. The DNA shown is the 48-base CDR3, in frame from base 1. CDR1 and CDR2, looked up from the germline V gene, are KGHSH and LQKENI. For this chain, trimming is 1 base at the V end and 0 bases at the J end, and the number of junction bases without a gene match is 3.